A single sample is the source of the 24 T cell receptor beta chains below, sequenced in a study of naive and memory T cell subsets. Points from the study as a whole: Especially in CD8 cells, naive repertoires contained a few larger clonotypes, possibly CD45RA-re-expressing memory cells.

Both TRBC1 and TRBC2 were covered by a beta constant-region primer of two equimolar oligonucleotides. The ligated cDNA underwent four PCR rounds using SP2 and nested alpha and beta constant-region primers. TCRdb processed the UMI-ligation and nested PCR reads anew with MiXCR; each CDR3 protein has one entry. The sample lists fewer than 150,000 distinct CDR3 sequences, more than 15% occurring once. No cognate antigen is known for these TCRs. Sequenced: naive CD8+ T cells from blood. Receptors were obtained from a human donor in good health.

V gene TRBV28 combines with J gene TRBJ1-2; TRBD1 agrees at 12 bases. Unmatched junction bases numbered 7, after V lost 6 bases and J lost 11 bases. The germline V gene has CDR1 MDHEN and CDR2 SYDVKM. The CDR3 spans 13 residues. CDR3 in amino acids: CASSRGQGAAYTF. The CDR3 region has the DNA TGTGCCAGCAGCCGGGGACAGGGGGCCGCGTACACCTTC.

The CDR3 DNA is TGTGCCAGTAGTATTAGCGGAAGGTCCTACGAGCAGTACTTC. This translates into CASSISGRSYEQYF. This chain links TRBV19 with TRBJ2-7, with a weak D call TRBD2 (6 bases). Germline CDR1 and CDR2: LNHDA and SQIVND (reference sequence). The CDR3 is made up of 14 amino acids. With 3 bases removed from V and 1 base from J, the gap between germline ends came to 10 bases.

The chain combines TRBV6-5 with TRBJ2-1, with D uncertain. Trimming shortened V by 3 bases and J by 8 bases, and 20 bases separated the two germline ends. CDR3 length: 16 residues. CDR1 is MNHEY and CDR2 is SVGAGI in the germline V gene. The CDR3 bases are TGTGCCAGCAGTTATCTTCCGCGAACCGATGGGTATGAGCAGTTCTTC. This codes for CASSYLPRTDGYEQFF.

This rearrangement joins TRBV27 to TRBJ2-5; D is unclear. The V end lost 2 bases, the J end lost 2 bases, and 9 bases lay between the germline ends. The CDR3 totals 14 residues. Looked up from germline, CDR1 is MNHEY and CDR2 is SMNVEV (reference sequence). CDR3 residues: CASSLGQAQETQYF. CDR3 nucleotides: TGTGCCAGCAGTTTAGGGCAGGCACAAGAGACCCAGTACTTC.

The V call is TRBV7-8, the J call TRBJ2-7, with TRBD1 matching over 7 bases. The V gene's germline CDR1 is SGHVS and CDR2 FQNEAQ. The CDR3 sequence is 17 residues long. With 5 bases clipped from V and 2 bases from J, the junction kept 15 bases outside the gene matches. The CDR3 bases are TGTGCCAGCAGCAATAGAGACGCAGGGGGAATAGCCTACGAGCAGTACTTC. Residues: CASSNRDAGGIAYEQYF.

This clonotype was counted between two and nine times. V gene TRBV4-2 combines with J gene TRBJ2-7; D perhaps matches TRBD1 (6 bases). The CDR3 runs 14 residues. Per germline, CDR1 LGHNA and CDR2 YNFKEQ. Trimming pared 2 bases from V and 3 bases from J, leaving 11 bases between. The CDR3 coding sequence is TGTGCCAGCAGCCAACAGGGGCGAGGCTACGAGCAGTACTTC. Translated, it gives CASSQQGRGYEQYF.

The chain joins TRBV5-1 to TRBJ1-5, with D unresolved. Germline CDR1 SGHRS, CDR2 YFSETQ. The CDR3 is made up of 15 amino acids. V gave up 0 bases and J gave up 0 bases, with 7 bases separating them. Here the CDR3 DNA reads TGCGCCAGCAGCTTGGACCCAGCTAGCAATCAGCCCCAGCATTTT. The encoded protein is CASSLDPASNQPQHF.

V is TRBV27 and J is TRBJ2-5, with 8 positions matching TRBD2. This CDR3 contains 15 residues. The germline V gene encodes CDR1 MNHEY and CDR2 SMNVEV (reference sequence). The V gene end was trimmed by 4 bases and the J gene end by 5 bases; junction bases not matched to a gene: 9. The CDR3 DNA reads as TGTGCCAGCAGTTCCATAGCGGGAACGGGGGAGACCCAGTACTTC. This codes for CASSSIAGTGETQYF.

The V gene is TRBV7-8, the J gene TRBJ1-5; a weak D match, TRBD1 (5 bases). Trimming removed 4 bases at V and 7 bases at J, with 20 bases between. Germline V CDR1 and CDR2: SGHVS, FQNEAQ. The CDR3 contains 16 residues. The chain's CDR3 is CASSSTGGGLPQPQHF. The CDR3 bases are TGTGCCAGCAGCTCGACGGGGGGAGGACTTCCCCAGCCCCAGCATTTT.

V is TRBV27 and J is TRBJ2-2; no clear D. The CDR3 is made up of 13 amino acids. V lost 5 bases and J lost 6, with 10 bases in between. CDR1 is MNHEY and CDR2 is SMNVEV in the germline V gene (reference sequence). The CDR3 DNA sequence: TGTGCCAGCAGTCCCGGTTCCCCCGGGGAGCTGTTTTTT. It translates to CASSPGSPGELFF.

The rearrangement joins TRBV7-9 to TRBJ2-1, with D possibly TRBD1 on 6 matching bases. CDR1 is SEHNR and CDR2 is FQNEAQ in the germline V gene (reference sequence). The length of the CDR3 is 12 residues. Trimming removed 6 bases at V and 6 bases at J, with 9 bases between. CDR3 protein: CASSQGTNEQFF. The CDR3 DNA is TGTGCCAGCAGTCAGGGGACCAATGAGCAGTTCTTC.

This clonotype has a single count. The chain has TRBV24-1 and TRBJ2-2; no firm D call. Germline CDR1 reads KGHDR; CDR2 reads SFDVKD. V was shortened by 0 bases and J by 8 bases, with 6 bases between the two germline ends. The CDR3 is made up of 13 amino acids. The CDR3 region has the DNA TGTGCCACCAGTGATTTGGTGTCGGGGGAGCTGTTTTTT. It specifies CATSDLVSGELFF.

The chain uses TRBV27 and TRBJ2-7, with a tentative D call TRBD2 (6 bases). Trimming removed 7 bases at V and 0 bases at J, with 16 bases between. The CDR3 has 15 amino acids. Germline CDR1 and CDR2: MNHEY and SMNVEV (reference sequence). CDR3 loop: CASTTYVGGSYEQYF. The CDR3 DNA sequence: TGTGCCAGCACTACTTATGTGGGGGGCTCCTACGAGCAGTACTTC.

This chain connects TRBV12-3 or TRBV12-4 to TRBJ2-7, with 9 bases identical to TRBD2. The CDR3 has 15 amino acids. J lost 5 bases, V lost 5 bases, and 10 bases had no gene match. CDR3 sequence (DNA): TGTGCCAGCAGTCCGTGGACTAGCGTACTTGACGAGCAGTACTTC. Translated, it gives CASSPWTSVLDEQYF.

A few counts support this clonotype. The rearrangement links TRBV24-1 to TRBJ2-1, with TRBD2 as a possible D gene (5 bases). CDR1 and CDR2 (germline): KGHDR, SFDVKD. CDR3 size: 13 residues. With 3 bases removed from V and 8 bases from J, the gap between germline ends came to 10 bases. The CDR3 sequence: CATSDRKGDEQFF. The CDR3 coding sequence is TGTGCCACCAGTGATCGGAAGGGAGATGAGCAGTTCTTC.

J is TRBJ2-3 and V is TRBV7-6; TRBD1 might be the D (5 bases). Germline V gene lookup returns CDR1 SGHVS and CDR2 FNYEAQ. Trimming left V 2 bases short and J 3 bases short, with 9 bases between. The length of the CDR3 is 14 residues. The CDR3 sequence is CASSLPPGTDTQYF. CDR3 in DNA: TGTGCCAGCAGCTTACCGCCAGGGACAGATACGCAGTATTTT.

The V call is TRBV12-3 or TRBV12-4, the J call TRBJ2-5; tentatively, D is TRBD1 (6 bases). The CDR3 is 14 amino acids. Trimming took 5 bases from V and 1 from J, leaving 11 bases between them. The DNA of the CDR3 is TGTGCCAGCAGTCAACAGGGTCCCCAAGAGACCCAGTACTTC. Encoded protein: CASSQQGPQETQYF.

This clonotype was found a few times. V usage is TRBV6-2 or TRBV6-3 and J usage is TRBJ2-1, with unresolved D. The V gene's germline CDR1 is MNHEY and CDR2 SVGEGT. This CDR3 has 12 residues. V lost 2 bases and J lost 10, with 9 bases in between. CDR3 DNA: TGTGCCAGCAGTTACCCCGAAGTGGAGCAGTTCTTC. Amino acid sequence: CASSYPEVEQFF.

This clonotype was counted between two and nine times. The rearrangement joins TRBV7-2 to TRBJ2-5, with 11 bases matching TRBD1. V trimming: 5 bases; J trimming: 2 bases; junction bases outside the gene matches: 4. This CDR3 comprises 15 residues. In germline, CDR1 is SGHTA, CDR2 FQGNSA. DNA for the CDR3: TGTGCCAGCAGCATGGACAGGGGGCTTCAAGAGACCCAGTACTTC. Its protein product is CASSMDRGLQETQYF.

The V call is TRBV5-1, the J call TRBJ1-1, with D possibly TRBD1 on 6 matching bases. Germline V gives CDR1 SGHRS, CDR2 YFSETQ. CDR3 length: 13 residues. Trimming left V 4 bases short and J 6 bases short, with 13 bases between. The CDR3, as DNA: TGCGCCAGCAGCCCGACAGGATCGCCTGAAGCTTTCTTT. Its translation: CASSPTGSPEAFF.

Here the CDR3 reads CASSFEGGANVLTF. The CDR3 DNA reads TGTGCCAGCAGCTTTGAAGGTGGGGCCAACGTCCTGACTTTC. V and J are TRBV5-5 and TRBJ2-6; D gene unclear. Looked up from germline, CDR1 is SGHKS and CDR2 is YYEKEE (reference sequence). This CDR3 is 14 amino acids long. Trimming took 2 bases from V and 3 from J, leaving 6 bases between them.

This clonotype is a singleton in its sample. The junction does not match germline at one end; this may be a read error. The rearrangement uses TRBV20-1 and TRBJ2-7, with D perhaps given as TRBD1 or TRBD2 (5 bases each). The CDR3 length is 13 residues. The germline V gene has CDR1 DFQATT and CDR2 SNEGSKA (reference sequence). This chain's CDR3 is CSTRVAGNYEQYF. The CDR3 DNA reads TGCAGTACTAGAGTGGCAGGGAATTACGAGCAGTACTTC.

This clonotype was picked up a small number of times. J is TRBJ2-1 and V is TRBV14; 9 bases are shared with TRBD1. There are 15 residues in the CDR3. V shed 0 bases, J shed 12 bases, and the junction held 9 bases outside the gene matches. Germline values: CDR1 SGHDN, CDR2 FVKESK. CDR3: CASSQDRWDREWQFF. The CDR3 DNA reads TGTGCCAGCAGCCAAGATCGGTGGGACAGGGAATGGCAGTTCTTC.

This clonotype was observed a handful of times. The chain employs TRBV25-1 and TRBJ1-4; D remains unclear. V gave up 1 base and J gave up 8 bases, with 14 bases separating them. The V gene's germline CDR1 is MGHDK and CDR2 SYGVNS. The CDR3 spans 15 residues. The CDR3 coding sequence is TGTGCCAGCAGTGAATTCGGCCGCCGTTGGGAAAAACTGTTTTTT. Protein sequence: CASSEFGRRWEKLFF.